These 15 T cell receptor beta chains came from one sample sequenced in a study of T cell responses to AZD1222 COVID-19 vaccine. Libraries were prepared by immunoSEQ multiplex PCR; TCRdb keeps only in-frame clonotypes and omits some of them. The sample contains about 180,000 clones, less than 90% of which appear only once. Sequencing used peripheral blood, obtained on day 0 of AZD1222 vaccination. Every receptor here comes from an adult in good health.

CDR3 in amino acids: CASSEGSLTNEQFF. The CDR3 region has the DNA TGCGCCAGCAGTGAGGGCAGCCTTACGAATGAGCAGTTCTTC. The chain combines TRBV5-1 with TRBJ2-1, with D possibly matching TRBD2 (5 bases). There are 14 residues in the CDR3. Per the germline V gene, CDR1 is SGHRS and CDR2 is YFSETQ. V was pared by 5 bases and J by 7 bases, with 16 bases between.

J is TRBJ1-1 and V is TRBV6-1; unclear D gene. Deletions cut 8 bases from V and 1 base from J, with 8 bases between. Germline CDR1 and CDR2: MNHNS and SASEGT. The CDR3 is made up of 12 amino acids. The CDR3, as DNA: TGTGCCAGCGCCCTGGAGAACACTGAAGCTTTCTTT. Translating gives CASALENTEAFF.

This chain links TRBV6-5 with TRBJ1-5; 10 positions agree with TRBD1. V was pared by 0 bases and J by 7 bases, with 6 bases of the junction left unmatched. The CDR3 sequence is 16 residues long. Germline-derived CDR1 and CDR2 are MNHEY and SVGAGI. The CDR3 protein is CASSYSGTGVGQPQHF. DNA for the CDR3: TGTGCCAGCAGTTACTCCGGGACAGGGGTAGGGCAGCCCCAGCATTTT.

The chain recombines TRBV30 with TRBJ1-1, with unresolved D. V was shortened by 5 bases and J by 10 bases, with 5 bases between the two germline ends. CDR3 length: 8 residues. Germline V gene lookup returns CDR1 GTSNPN and CDR2 SVGIG (reference sequence). CDR3: CAWGSAFF. The CDR3 DNA reads TGTGCCTGGGGGTCAGCTTTCTTT.

This clone was seen a single time. This chain uses TRBV2 with TRBJ1-4, with 7 bases identical to TRBD1. Germline CDR1 reads SNHLY; CDR2 reads FYNNEI. With 4 bases clipped from V and 7 bases from J, the junction kept 9 bases outside the gene matches. CDR3 length: 15 residues. CDR3 residues: CASSGPGQFGEKLFF. DNA for the CDR3: TGTGCCAGCAGTGGACCGGGACAGTTCGGTGAAAAACTGTTTTTT.

This clone was picked up a small number of times. This CDR3 is CAWSPGGTSGAYEQYF. The CDR3 region has the DNA TGTGCCTGGAGTCCCGGCGGGACTAGCGGGGCCTACGAGCAGTACTTC. V gene TRBV30 combines with J gene TRBJ2-7, with TRBD2 matching 13 bases. The CDR3 runs 16 residues. The germline V gene encodes CDR1 GTSNPN and CDR2 SVGIG (reference sequence). J was trimmed by 2 bases and V by 2 bases; bases with no gene match: 6.

The genes are TRBV2 and TRBJ2-2; no definite D call. This CDR3 spans 14 amino acids. Germline V CDR1 and CDR2: SNHLY, FYNNEI. The V and J ends lost 6 bases and 0 bases respectively, with 8 bases between them. Here the CDR3 reads CASRRATNTGELFF. The CDR3 coding sequence is TGTGCCAGCAGAAGGGCGACGAACACCGGGGAGCTGTTTTTT.

For the CDR3, the DNA is TGTGCCAGCAGCTTTAGAGTACGGGAAATCCAAGAGACCCAGTACTTC. Its translation is CASSFRVREIQETQYF. The chain employs TRBV7-9 and TRBJ2-5, with a tentative D call TRBD2 (5 bases). Between the trimmed V and J ends, which lost 3 bases and 1 base, there was a span of 15 bases. This CDR3 is 16 amino acids long. The germline V gene encodes CDR1 SEHNR and CDR2 FQNEAQ (reference sequence).

The chain employs TRBV13 and TRBJ1-6; no clear D gene. The CDR3 runs to 15 residues. Germline V gene lookup returns CDR1 PRHDT and CDR2 FYEKMQ (reference sequence). Trimming cost V 1 base and J 8 bases, with 12 bases left between them. The CDR3 here is CASSLEGQDDSPLHF. The CDR3 DNA reads as TGTGCCAGCAGCTTAGAGGGCCAAGACGATTCACCCCTCCACTTT.

J is TRBJ2-1 and V is TRBV6-1; the D is unclear. V was trimmed by 2 bases and J by 0 bases, leaving 11 bases between them. The CDR3 has 16 amino acids. Germline V gene data show CDR1 as MNHNS and CDR2 as SASEGT. The CDR3, as DNA: TGTGCCAGCAGTGAACCGTGGCGGAGCTCCTACAATGAGCAGTTCTTC. Its protein product is CASSEPWRSSYNEQFF.

This clone has more than one count but fewer than ten. The V and J genes are TRBV14 and TRBJ1-1, with 7 bases that match TRBD1. With 1 base clipped from V and 4 bases from J, the junction kept 6 bases outside the gene matches. Germline V CDR1 and CDR2: SGHDN, FVKESK. The CDR3 consists of 15 residues. Here the CDR3 reads CASSQVHAGGTEAFF. CDR3 nucleotides: TGTGCCAGCAGCCAAGTCCATGCAGGGGGCACTGAAGCTTTCTTT.

The chain employs TRBV19 and TRBJ1-5, with TRBD1 as a possible D gene (5 bases). Trimming took 5 bases from V and 5 from J, leaving 10 bases between them. The germline V gene encodes CDR1 LNHDA and CDR2 SQIVND (reference sequence). CDR3 size: 13 residues. The CDR3 DNA sequence: TGTGCCAGTAGTCAGGGTCGAGATCAGCCCCAGCATTTT. This codes for CASSQGRDQPQHF.

The gene calls are TRBV28 and TRBJ1-3; D perhaps matches TRBD1 (6 bases). This CDR3 contains 16 residues. V was shortened by 6 bases and J by 0 bases, with 15 bases between the two germline ends. Germline-derived CDR1 and CDR2 are MDHEN and SYDVKM. The CDR3 region has the DNA TGTGCCAGCAGCCTGGGACACGCAAACTCTGGAAACACCATATATTTT. The encoded protein is CASSLGHANSGNTIYF.

J is TRBJ2-2 and V is TRBV10-2, with D possibly being TRBD1 or TRBD2 (5 bases each). This CDR3 spans 16 amino acids. V gave up 4 bases and J gave up 5 bases, with 17 bases separating them. Germline CDR1 is WSHSY and CDR2 is SAAADI. The DNA of the CDR3 is TGCGCCAGCAGTGTTTCCGGGGCGGCGGGTACCGGGGAGCTGTTTTTT. It codes for CASSVSGAAGTGELFF.

This chain joins TRBV29-1 and TRBJ2-3, with a possible D match to TRBD2 (6 bases). The CDR3 loop spans 13 amino acids. Looked up from germline, CDR1 is SQVTM and CDR2 is ANQGSEA. Deletions cut 1 base from V and 7 bases from J, with 12 bases between. The CDR3 DNA reads as TGCAGCGTTGAAGCTAGCGCTGGTTATACGCAGTATTTT. This encodes CSVEASAGYTQYF.